The sequence of this TCR beta chain was determined in a study of T cell changes during pregnancy in multiple sclerosis. Using immunoSEQ multiplex PCR, the repertoire was profiled, and TCRdb retains in-frame clones only, with some absent. The sample shows 50,000 to 70,000 clones, 91% of them seen only once. The receptor comes from a female donor with multiple sclerosis, enrolled in a pregnancy study. Sequenced here: CD8+ T cells from peripheral blood mononuclear cells, sampled before pregnancy.

CDR3 protein: CASSGGTTGYNEQFF. In DNA form, the CDR3 reads TGTGCCAGCAGTGGAGGGACTACCGGTTACAATGAGCAGTTCTTC. The chain couples TRBV6-5 to TRBJ2-1; 7 bases map to TRBD2. V lost 5 bases, J lost 4 bases, and 8 bases stayed unmatched. Germline V gene sequence: CDR1 MNHEY, CDR2 SVGAGI. This CDR3 is built from 15 residues.